This is a list of T cell receptor beta chains from one sample in a study of cytomegalovirus exposure and HLA in healthy donors. Clones were sequenced by immunoSEQ multiplex PCR, and TCRdb holds only the in-frame ones, with some missing. The table records approximately 140,000 clones, 80% to 90% of them present only once. The source material was PBMCs. Every receptor here comes from a man aged 50 to 60 in good health and CMV-seronegative. Each CDR3 is given with its conserved first and last residue. A D gene is named only where the DNA matches it firmly. Clone size is stated in some rows and not others, as once, few, many or a class when expanded.

d_call	clone_size	v_call	j_call	cdr3_aa	cdr3_nt
TRBD1	.	TRBV9	TRBJ2-7	CASSEGQYEQYF	TGTGCCAGCAGCGAGGGACAGTACGAGCAGTACTTC
TRBD2	.	TRBV25-1	TRBJ2-7	CASSIPGLSGGVYEQYF	TGTGCCAGCAGTATCCCGGGACTGAGCGGGGGGGTTTACGAGCAGTACTTC
TRBD1	.	TRBV5-6	TRBJ1-5	CASSLRGSGQGLYQPQHF	TGTGCCAGCAGCTTAAGGGGTTCGGGACAGGGGCTATATCAGCCCCAGCATTTT
TRBD2	.	TRBV10-3	TRBJ2-2	CAISEVAGGTGELFF	TGTGCCATCAGTGAGGTAGCGGGGGGTACCGGGGAGCTGTTTTTT
TRBD2	few	TRBV5-4	TRBJ2-5	CASSLGAGVGETQYF	TGTGCCAGCAGCTTAGGAGCGGGGGTAGGGGAGACCCAGTACTTC
.	.	TRBV4-2	TRBJ2-7	CASSQVQGWEQYF	TGTGCCAGCAGCCAAGTCCAGGGGTGGGAGCAGTACTTC
.	few	TRBV7-8	TRBJ1-5	CASNRDSNQPQHF	TGTGCCAGTAACAGGGATAGCAATCAGCCCCAGCATTTT
.	.	TRBV19	TRBJ1-2	CASSIFLGPSYGYTF	TGTGCCAGTAGTATTTTTCTGGGGCCCTCCTATGGCTACACCTTC
.	.	TRBV29-1	TRBJ1-2	CSVHLRGSDRSYGYTF	TGCAGCGTGCACTTAAGGGGGTCGGATCGATCCTATGGCTACACCTTC
TRBD1	.	TRBV13	TRBJ2-3	CASSFRQGWDTQYF	TGTGCCAGCAGCTTTCGACAGGGGTGGGATACGCAGTATTTT
TRBD1	.	TRBV6-5	TRBJ1-5	CASSYDRGSQPQHF	TGTGCCAGCAGTTATGACAGGGGGTCTCAGCCCCAGCATTTT
.	.	TRBV5-1	TRBJ2-3	CASQNRAGSTDTQYF	TGCGCCAGTCAAAACCGGGCGGGGAGCACAGATACGCAGTATTTT
TRBD1	.	TRBV19	TRBJ2-6	CASREGQAGANVLTF	TGTGCCAGTAGAGAAGGACAGGCTGGGGCCAACGTCCTGACTTTC
.	.	TRBV4-1	TRBJ2-3	CASSQGERVTDTQYF	TGCGCCAGCAGCCAAGGGGAGCGGGTGACAGATACGCAGTATTTT
.	.	TRBV5-4	TRBJ2-3	CASSLDGLGGTDTQYF	TGTGCCAGCAGCTTGGACGGGCTCGGGGGCACAGATACGCAGTATTTT
.	once	TRBV6-5	TRBJ2-3	CATGTDTQYF	TGTGCCACCGGCACAGATACGCAGTATTTT
.	once	TRBV6-6	TRBJ2-7	CASKGSGANEQYF	TGTGCCAGCAAGGGATCAGGGGCTAACGAGCAGTACTTC
.	.	TRBV19	TRBJ1-1	CASSIRENTEAFF	TGTGCCAGTAGTATTCGCGAGAACACTGAAGCTTTCTTT
TRBD2	.	TRBV2	TRBJ2-2	CASSGTSGYTGELFF	TGTGCCAGCAGTGGGACTAGCGGGTACACCGGGGAGCTGTTTTTT
TRBD1	once	TRBV7-3	TRBJ1-1	CASSISGGRTEAFF	TGTGCCAGCAGCATCTCAGGGGGCCGTACTGAAGCTTTCTTT
.	once	TRBV30	TRBJ2-1	CAWSVGAPVNEQFF	TGTGCCTGGAGTGTAGGGGCCCCGGTCAATGAGCAGTTCTTC
.	.	TRBV9	TRBJ2-1	CASSVDQGPNEQFF	TGTGCCAGCAGCGTTGACCAGGGGCCCAATGAGCAGTTCTTC
TRBD1	.	TRBV5-1	TRBJ1-4	CASSPTPGQGAATNEKLFF	TGCGCCAGCAGCCCTACACCGGGACAGGGGGCTGCAACTAATGAAAAACTGTTTTTT
TRBD1	.	TRBV7-9	TRBJ1-6	CASSLSGTVFSPLHF	TGTGCCAGCAGCTTGTCCGGGACAGTGTTTTCACCCCTCCACTTT
.	.	TRBV5-8	TRBJ2-4	CASSLDRVTAKNIQYF	TGTGCCAGCAGCTTGGATCGGGTAACAGCCAAAAACATTCAGTACTTC
.	.	TRBV20-1	TRBJ1-2	CSAPDAYTF	TGCAGTGCTCCAGATGCCTACACCTTC
.	.	TRBV5-6	TRBJ2-7	CASSIRDLSYEQYF	TGTGCCAGCAGCATCCGGGACTTATCCTACGAGCAGTACTTC
.	.	TRBV27	TRBJ2-7	CASSLGGLEQYF	TGTGCCAGCAGTTTGGGGGGACTCGAACAGTACTTC
.	.	TRBV18	TRBJ2-1	CASSRGSSRLYNEQFF	TGTGCCAGCTCACGAGGGAGTTCGCGGCTATACAATGAGCAGTTCTTC
TRBD1	.	TRBV18	TRBJ1-5	CASSPRQGISNQPQHF	TGTGCCAGCTCACCTCGACAGGGAATTAGCAATCAGCCCCAGCATTTT
TRBD1	.	TRBV5-1	TRBJ2-1	CASSTWDRAEAEQFF	TGCGCCAGCAGCACCTGGGACAGGGCGGAGGCTGAGCAGTTCTTC
.	.	TRBV5-1	TRBJ2-7	CASSLDIYEQYF	TGCGCCAGCAGTTTGGACATCTACGAGCAGTACTTC
.	few	TRBV18	TRBJ1-5	CASSAGQDQPQHF	TGTGCCAGCTCCGCAGGCCAAGATCAGCCCCAGCATTTT
TRBD1	few	TRBV6-5	TRBJ2-2	CASSGWTGTGELFF	TGTGCCAGCAGTGGCTGGACAGGGACCGGGGAGCTGTTTTTT
TRBD2	.	TRBV10-3	TRBJ2-7	CAISEGGEYEQYF	TGTGCCATCAGTGAGGGGGGGGAGTACGAGCAGTACTTC
.	few	TRBV30	TRBJ1-2	CAWSPTGPYGYTF	TGTGCCTGGAGTCCTACAGGACCCTATGGCTACACCTTC
TRBD1	.	TRBV30	TRBJ1-5	CAWSKYPRGPGFRREPQHF	TGTGCCTGGAGTAAGTACCCCAGGGGGCCCGGATTTCGGCGGGAGCCCCAGCATTTT
TRBD1	few	TRBV30	TRBJ1-2	CAWSIYQGGYGYTF	TGTGCCTGGAGTATTTATCAGGGGGGCTATGGCTACACCTTC
TRBD1	.	TRBV16	TRBJ2-1	CASSQTDRAYNEQFF	TGTGCCAGCAGCCAGACGGACAGGGCGTACAATGAGCAGTTCTTC
.	.	TRBV5-1	TRBJ1-1	CASSSGVNTEAFF	TGCGCCAGCAGTTCCGGGGTCAACACTGAAGCTTTCTTT